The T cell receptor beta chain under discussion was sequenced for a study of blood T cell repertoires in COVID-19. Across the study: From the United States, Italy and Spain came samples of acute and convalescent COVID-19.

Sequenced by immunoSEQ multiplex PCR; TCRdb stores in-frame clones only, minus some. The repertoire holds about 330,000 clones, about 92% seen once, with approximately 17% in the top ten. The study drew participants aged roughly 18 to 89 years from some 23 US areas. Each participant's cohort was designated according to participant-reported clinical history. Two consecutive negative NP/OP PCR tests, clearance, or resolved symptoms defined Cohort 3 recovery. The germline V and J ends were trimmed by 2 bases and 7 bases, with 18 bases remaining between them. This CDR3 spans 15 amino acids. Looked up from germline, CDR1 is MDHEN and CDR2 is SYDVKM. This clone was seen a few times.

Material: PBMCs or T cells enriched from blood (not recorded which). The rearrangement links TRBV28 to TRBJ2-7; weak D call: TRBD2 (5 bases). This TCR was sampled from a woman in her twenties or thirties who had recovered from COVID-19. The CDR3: CASSLIDNTGVEQYF. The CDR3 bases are TGTGCCAGCAGTTTAATCGATAACACCGGGGTGGAGCAGTACTTC.